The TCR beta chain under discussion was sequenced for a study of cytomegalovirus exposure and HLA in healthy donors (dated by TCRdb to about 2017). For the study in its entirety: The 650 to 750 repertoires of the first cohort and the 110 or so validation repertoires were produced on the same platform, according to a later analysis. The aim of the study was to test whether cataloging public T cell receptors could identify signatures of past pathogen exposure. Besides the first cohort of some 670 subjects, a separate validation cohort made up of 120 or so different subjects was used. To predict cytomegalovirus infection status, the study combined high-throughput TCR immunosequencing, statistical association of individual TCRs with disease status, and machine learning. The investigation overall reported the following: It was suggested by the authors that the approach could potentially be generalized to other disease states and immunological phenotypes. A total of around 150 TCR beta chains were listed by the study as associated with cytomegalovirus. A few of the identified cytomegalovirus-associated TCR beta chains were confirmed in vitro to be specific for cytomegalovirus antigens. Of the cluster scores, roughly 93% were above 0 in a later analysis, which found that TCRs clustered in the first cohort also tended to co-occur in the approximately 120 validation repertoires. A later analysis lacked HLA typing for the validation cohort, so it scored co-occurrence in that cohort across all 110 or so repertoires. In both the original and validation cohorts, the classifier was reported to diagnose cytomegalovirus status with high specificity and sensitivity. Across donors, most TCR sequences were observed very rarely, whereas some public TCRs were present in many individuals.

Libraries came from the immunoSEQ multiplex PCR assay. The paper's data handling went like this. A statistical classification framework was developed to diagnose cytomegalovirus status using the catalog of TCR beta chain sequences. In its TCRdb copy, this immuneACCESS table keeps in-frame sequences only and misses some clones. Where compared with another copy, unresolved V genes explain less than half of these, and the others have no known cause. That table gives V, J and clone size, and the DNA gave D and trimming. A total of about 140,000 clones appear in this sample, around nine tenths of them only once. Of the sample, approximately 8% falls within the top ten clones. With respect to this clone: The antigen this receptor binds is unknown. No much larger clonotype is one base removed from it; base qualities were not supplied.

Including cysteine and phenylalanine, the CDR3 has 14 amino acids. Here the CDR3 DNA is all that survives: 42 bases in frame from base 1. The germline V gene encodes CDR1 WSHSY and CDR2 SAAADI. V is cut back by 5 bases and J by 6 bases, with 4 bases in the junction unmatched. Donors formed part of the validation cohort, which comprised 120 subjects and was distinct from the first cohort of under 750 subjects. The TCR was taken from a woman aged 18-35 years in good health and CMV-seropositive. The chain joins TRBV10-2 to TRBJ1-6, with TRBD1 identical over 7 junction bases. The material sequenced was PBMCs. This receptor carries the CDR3 CASSQGVPNSPLHF. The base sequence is TGCGCCAGCAGTCAGGGGGTACCTAATTCACCCCTCCACTTT.